Listed here are 16 T cell receptor beta chains from one sample, sequenced in a study of cytomegalovirus exposure and HLA in healthy donors. The primer mix had 60 Vbeta and 13 Jbeta primers. This table comes from immunoSEQ multiplex PCR, and its TCRdb copy is limited to in-frame clones, with some not included. The data contain over 95,000 clones, 77% of them singletons. Sequenced input: PBMCs. These TCRs come from a man in his forties or fifties in good health and CMV-seropositive.

The chain combines TRBV18 with TRBJ2-3; D may be TRBD2 (5 bases). The germline V gene has CDR1 KGHSH and CDR2 LQKENI. V lost 4 bases and J lost 4, with 9 bases in between. The length of the CDR3 is 13 residues. CDR3 sequence: CASSREEADTQYF. DNA of the CDR3: TGTGCCAGCTCACGTGAGGAGGCAGATACGCAGTATTTT.

This chain uses TRBV9 with TRBJ1-2, with no clear D. CDR3 length: 18 residues. Germline CDR1 reads SGDLS; CDR2 reads YYNGEE. Between the trimmed V and J ends, which lost 4 bases and 1 base, there was a span of 23 bases. The chain's CDR3 is CASSPRSVGPPFNYGYTF. The CDR3 DNA is TGTGCCAGCAGCCCCCGTAGTGTTGGGCCGCCCTTTAACTATGGCTACACCTTC.

This clone was observed a handful of times. The chain joins TRBV4-1 to TRBJ2-2; D is unresolved. The germline CDR1 and CDR2 sequences are MGHRA and YSYEKL. V lost 4 bases and J lost 5, with 5 bases in between. The CDR3 has 12 residues. The CDR3: CASSLFTGELFF. CDR3 bases: TGCGCCAGCAGCCTATTTACCGGGGAGCTGTTTTTT.

The chain links TRBV7-9 to TRBJ2-2; 11 bases align to TRBD1. With V trimmed by 5 bases and J by 5 bases, 4 bases remained unmatched. Germline V gene data show CDR1 as SEHNR and CDR2 as FQNEAQ (reference sequence). This CDR3 has 15 amino acids. The CDR3 region is CASSPGTGGTGELFF. The CDR3 nucleotides are TGTGCCAGCAGCCCCGGGACAGGGGGGACCGGGGAGCTGTTTTTT.

This clone appeared many times. CDR3 in amino acids: CASSGGPNQPQHF. The CDR3 region has the DNA TGTGCCAGCAGTGGTGGGCCCAATCAGCCCCAGCATTTT. The chain links TRBV7-2 to TRBJ1-5; D remains ambiguous. Germline V CDR1 and CDR2: SGHTA, FQGNSA. V lost 6 bases and J 3 bases, leaving 9 bases between the germline ends. The CDR3 has 13 amino acids.

Only a few counts were recorded for this clone. The chain couples TRBV9 to TRBJ1-6; 8 bases are a match to TRBD1. With 4 bases clipped from V and 8 bases from J, the junction kept 8 bases outside the gene matches. From germline, CDR1 is SGDLS and CDR2 YYNGEE. The CDR3 is 15 residues long. The CDR3 loop reads CASSITTGVDSPLHF. As DNA, the CDR3 is TGTGCCAGCAGCATCACGACAGGGGTGGATTCACCCCTCCACTTT.

This sequence joins TRBV4-1 and TRBJ2-5; 7 positions match TRBD2. With V trimmed by 4 bases and J by 3 bases, 8 bases remained unmatched. The CDR3 has 15 amino acids. Germline assignment: CDR1 MGHRA and CDR2 YSYEKL. The CDR3 nucleotides read TGCGCCAGCAGCCCTGCAGCACTAGCGAAAGAGACCCAGTACTTC. Residues: CASSPAALAKETQYF.

This clone was seen a handful of times. The genes are TRBV5-4 and TRBJ1-2; D is undetermined. V lost 0 bases and J lost 10, with 10 bases in between. CDR3 length equals 12 residues. The germline CDR1 and CDR2 sequences are SGHNT and YYREEE (reference sequence). The CDR3 DNA follows: TGTGCCAGCAGCTTGGATAGCGAAATCTACACCTTC. This sequence encodes CASSLDSEIYTF.

The CDR3 sequence is CATSRDGGRGYEQYF. CDR3 in DNA: TGTGCCACCAGCAGAGATGGGGGCCGAGGGTACGAGCAGTACTTC. The rearrangement links TRBV15 to TRBJ2-5, with a tentative D call TRBD1 (6 bases). The tail of the sequence fits TRBJ2-7 better, so the J call may be wrong. CDR1 and CDR2 (germline): LNHNV, YYDKDF (reference sequence). This CDR3 contains 15 residues.

The V gene is TRBV4-1, the J gene TRBJ1-1; D perhaps matches TRBD1 (5 bases). Looked up from germline, CDR1 is MGHRA and CDR2 is YSYEKL. V was cut by 1 base and J by 5 bases, with 20 bases left in between. The CDR3 runs 17 residues. The CDR3 sequence is CASSQGGTAERRTEAFF. The CDR3 bases are TGCGCCAGCAGCCAAGGCGGGACCGCCGAGCGGCGGACTGAAGCTTTCTTT.

The chain uses TRBV5-1 and TRBJ2-1; 10 positions match TRBD1. The junction had 11 bases not matched to a gene; V was cut back by 5 bases and J by 9 bases. The CDR3 consists of 15 residues. Germline values: CDR1 SGHRS, CDR2 YFSETQ. The CDR3 loop reads CASSSRAGQGFEQFF. Here the CDR3 DNA reads TGCGCCAGCAGTTCGAGGGCGGGACAGGGGTTTGAGCAGTTCTTC.

This chain links TRBV19 with TRBJ1-1, with 8 bases matching TRBD1. CDR1 and CDR2 from the germline V gene are LNHDA and SQIVND (reference sequence). CDR3 size: 16 residues. Trimming at V came to 3 bases and at J to 9 bases, leaving 15 bases not matched to a gene. CDR3 nucleotide sequence: TGTGCCAGTAGTATGTGGGGGACAGGAAACACTCTAAAAGCTTTCTTT. It translates to CASSMWGTGNTLKAFF.

The chain joins TRBV10-3 to TRBJ1-1; 8 nucleotides agree with TRBD1. CDR1 is ENHRY and CDR2 is SYGVKD in the germline V gene. Trimming took 3 bases from V and 4 from J; bases not matched to a gene: 7. The CDR3 is 15 residues long. Here the CDR3 DNA reads TGTGCCATCAGTGACCCGGGACAGGCCAGCACTGAAGCTTTCTTT. As protein: CAISDPGQASTEAFF.

The chain recombines TRBV27 with TRBJ2-7; D uncertain. CDR1 and CDR2 from the germline V gene are MNHEY and SMNVEV (reference sequence). There are 13 residues in the CDR3. The V end was cut by 8 bases, the J end by 4 bases, with 15 bases between. CDR3 sequence reads: CASSGLDRYEQYF. The CDR3 DNA reads as TGTGCCAGCTCCGGTCTCGATCGATACGAGCAGTACTTC.

A note on this clone: Its ends do not fully match the called genes, so a read error is possible. Other DNA variants within this sample encode the same CDR3. The V gene is TRBV29-1, the J gene TRBJ2-3; 10 bases are a match to TRBD2. Germline-derived CDR1 and CDR2 are SQVTM and ANQGSEA. CDR3 length: 15 residues. The DNA for the CDR3 is TGCAGCGTCGAGGTGGGACTAGCGCACACAGATACACAGTATTTT. It specifies CSVEVGLAHTDTQYF.

The genes are TRBV7-9 and TRBJ2-7; the match to TRBD1 covers 7 bases. The CDR3 covers 14 residues. The germline V gene encodes CDR1 SEHNR and CDR2 FQNEAQ (reference sequence). V was clipped by 6 bases and J by 2 bases; unmatched bases: 7. This CDR3 is CASSPQGKPYEQYF. The CDR3 DNA is TGTGCCAGCAGTCCACAGGGGAAGCCCTACGAGCAGTACTTC.